This T cell receptor beta chain was obtained from a study of cytomegalovirus exposure and HLA in healthy donors. Vbeta (60) and Jbeta (13) primers were used in the PCR. Using immunoSEQ multiplex PCR, the repertoire was profiled, and TCRdb retains in-frame clones only, with some absent. This sample carries about 160,000 clones, around 79% of them seen once, and the ten largest clones take about 4.5%. Germline assignment: CDR1 MGHRA and CDR2 YSYEKL. The V segment lost 0 bases and the J segment 3 bases; nucleotides outside the gene matches: 1. The CDR3 spans 15 residues. This clone was seen only a few times.

This chain connects TRBV4-1 to TRBJ2-7; 11 bases line up with TRBD2. The source of this sequence is a man aged 40-55 years in good health and CMV-seronegative. Sequenced sample: PBMCs. Written as DNA, the CDR3 is TGCGCCAGCAGCCAAGAACTAGCGGGGGTCTACGAGCAGTACTTC. It yields the protein CASSQELAGVYEQYF.